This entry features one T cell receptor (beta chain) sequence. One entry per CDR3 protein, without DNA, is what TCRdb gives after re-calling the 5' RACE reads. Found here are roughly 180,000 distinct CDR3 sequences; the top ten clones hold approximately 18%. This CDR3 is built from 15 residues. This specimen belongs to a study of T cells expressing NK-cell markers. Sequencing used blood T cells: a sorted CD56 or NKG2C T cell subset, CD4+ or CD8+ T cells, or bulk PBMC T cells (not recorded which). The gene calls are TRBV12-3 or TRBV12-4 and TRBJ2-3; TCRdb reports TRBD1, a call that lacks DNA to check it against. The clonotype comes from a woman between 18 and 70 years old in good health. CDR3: CASSLAGGRADTQYF.